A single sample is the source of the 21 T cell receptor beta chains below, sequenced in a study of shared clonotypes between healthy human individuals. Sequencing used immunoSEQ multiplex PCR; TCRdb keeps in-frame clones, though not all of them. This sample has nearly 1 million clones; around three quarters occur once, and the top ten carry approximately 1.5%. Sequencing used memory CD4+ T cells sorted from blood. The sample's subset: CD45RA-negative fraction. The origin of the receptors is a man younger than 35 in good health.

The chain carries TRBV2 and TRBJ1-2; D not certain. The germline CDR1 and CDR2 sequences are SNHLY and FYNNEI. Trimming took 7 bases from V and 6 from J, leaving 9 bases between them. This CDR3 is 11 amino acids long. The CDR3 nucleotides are TGTGCCAGCACGATAAAGGATGGCTACACCTTC. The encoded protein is CASTIKDGYTF.

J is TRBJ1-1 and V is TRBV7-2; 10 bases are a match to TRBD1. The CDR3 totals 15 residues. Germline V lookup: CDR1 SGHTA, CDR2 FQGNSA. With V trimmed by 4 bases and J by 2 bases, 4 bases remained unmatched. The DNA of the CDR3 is TGTGCCAGCAGCTCGGGACAGGGGATAAACACTGAAGCTTTCTTT. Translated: CASSSGQGINTEAFF.

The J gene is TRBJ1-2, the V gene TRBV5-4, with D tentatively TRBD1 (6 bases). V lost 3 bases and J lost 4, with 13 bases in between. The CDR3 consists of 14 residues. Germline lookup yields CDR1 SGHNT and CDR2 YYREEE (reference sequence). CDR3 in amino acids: CASSSERGTYGYTF. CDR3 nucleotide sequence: TGTGCCAGCAGCTCTGAAAGGGGGACCTATGGCTACACCTTC.

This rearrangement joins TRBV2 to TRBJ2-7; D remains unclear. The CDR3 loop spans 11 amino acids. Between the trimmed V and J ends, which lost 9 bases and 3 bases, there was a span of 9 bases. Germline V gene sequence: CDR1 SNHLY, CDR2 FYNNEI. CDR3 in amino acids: CASADFYEQYF. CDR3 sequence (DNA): TGTGCCAGTGCGGATTTCTACGAGCAGTACTTC.

The CDR3 DNA reads TGTGCCAGCAGCTTCCGACAGGGGGCTCATACTGAAGCTTTCTTT. Its translation is CASSFRQGAHTEAFF. The rearrangement joins TRBV7-2 to TRBJ1-1; 10 positions agree with TRBD1. The germline V gene has CDR1 SGHTA and CDR2 FQGNSA. The J segment lost 5 bases and the V segment lost 3 bases, leaving 6 bases of the junction unmatched. The CDR3 loop spans 15 amino acids.

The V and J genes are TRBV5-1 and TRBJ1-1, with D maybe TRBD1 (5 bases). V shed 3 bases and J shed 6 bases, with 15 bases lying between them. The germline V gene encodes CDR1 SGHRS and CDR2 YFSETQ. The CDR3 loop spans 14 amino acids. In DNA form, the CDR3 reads TGCGCCAGCAGCTCCCGGGAAGGGGTGGCTGAAGCTTTCTTT. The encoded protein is CASSSREGVAEAFF.

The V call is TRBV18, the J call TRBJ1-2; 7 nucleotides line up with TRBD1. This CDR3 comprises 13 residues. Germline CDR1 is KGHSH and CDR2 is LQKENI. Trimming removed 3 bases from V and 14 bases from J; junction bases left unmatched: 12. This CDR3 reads CASSPSRDSLGTF. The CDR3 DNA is TGTGCCAGCTCACCGTCCCGGGACAGTCTTGGAACCTTC.

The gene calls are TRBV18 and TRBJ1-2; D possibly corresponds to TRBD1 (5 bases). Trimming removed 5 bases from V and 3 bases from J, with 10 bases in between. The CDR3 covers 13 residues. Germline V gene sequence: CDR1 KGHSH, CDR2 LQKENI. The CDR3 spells CASSTQGDYGYTF. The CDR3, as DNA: TGTGCCAGCTCAACTCAGGGTGACTATGGCTACACCTTC.

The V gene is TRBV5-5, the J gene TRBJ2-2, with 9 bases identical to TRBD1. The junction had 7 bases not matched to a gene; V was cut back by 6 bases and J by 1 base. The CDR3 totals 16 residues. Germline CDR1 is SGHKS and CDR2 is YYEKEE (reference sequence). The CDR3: CASIGQGRKNTGELFF. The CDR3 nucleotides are TGTGCCAGCATCGGACAGGGGCGAAAGAACACCGGGGAGCTGTTTTTT.

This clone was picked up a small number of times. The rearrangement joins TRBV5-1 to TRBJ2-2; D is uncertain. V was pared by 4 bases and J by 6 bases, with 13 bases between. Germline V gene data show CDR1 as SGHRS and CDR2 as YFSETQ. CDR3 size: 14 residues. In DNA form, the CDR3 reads TGCGCCAGCAGCCTTGGAGTGCAGCCCGGGGAGCTGTTTTTT. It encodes CASSLGVQPGELFF.

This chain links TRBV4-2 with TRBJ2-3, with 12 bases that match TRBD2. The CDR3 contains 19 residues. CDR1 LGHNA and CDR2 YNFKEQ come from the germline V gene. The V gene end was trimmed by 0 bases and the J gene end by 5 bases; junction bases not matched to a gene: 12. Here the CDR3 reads CASSQESSGTSGLLDTQYF. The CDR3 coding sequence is TGTGCCAGCAGCCAAGAGTCAAGCGGGACTAGCGGGCTCTTAGATACGCAGTATTTT.

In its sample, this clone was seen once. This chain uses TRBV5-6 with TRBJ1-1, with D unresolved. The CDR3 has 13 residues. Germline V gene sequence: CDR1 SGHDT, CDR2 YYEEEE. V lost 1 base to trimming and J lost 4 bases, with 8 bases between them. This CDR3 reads CASSLWGGTEAFF. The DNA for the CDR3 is TGTGCCAGCAGCTTGTGGGGTGGCACTGAAGCTTTCTTT.

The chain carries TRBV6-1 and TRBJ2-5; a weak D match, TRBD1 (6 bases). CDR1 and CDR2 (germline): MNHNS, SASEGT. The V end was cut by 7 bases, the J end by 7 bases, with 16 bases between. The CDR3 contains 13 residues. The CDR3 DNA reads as TGTGCCAGCACCCTCACAGGGCTGGCGACCCAGTACTTC. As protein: CASTLTGLATQYF.

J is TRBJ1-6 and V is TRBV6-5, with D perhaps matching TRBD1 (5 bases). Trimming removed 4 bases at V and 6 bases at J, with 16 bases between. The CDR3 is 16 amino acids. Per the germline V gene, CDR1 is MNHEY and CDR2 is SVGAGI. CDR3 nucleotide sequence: TGTGCCAGCAGTTTCAAGGGGATTCTAGGTAATTCACCCCTCCACTTT. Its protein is CASSFKGILGNSPLHF.

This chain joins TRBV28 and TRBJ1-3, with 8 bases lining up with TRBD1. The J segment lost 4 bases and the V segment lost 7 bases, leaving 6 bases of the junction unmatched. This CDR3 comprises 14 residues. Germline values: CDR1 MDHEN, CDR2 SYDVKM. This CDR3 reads CASINGQGGNTIYF. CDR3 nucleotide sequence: TGTGCCAGCATCAATGGACAGGGCGGAAACACCATATATTTT.

This CDR3 reads CASSTYRDRANYGYTF. DNA of the CDR3: TGTGCCAGCAGCACTTACCGGGACAGAGCTAACTATGGCTACACCTTC. This rearrangement joins TRBV7-8 to TRBJ1-2; 7 nucleotides line up with TRBD1. There are 16 residues in the CDR3. Germline trimming cut 5 bases from V and 0 bases from J; bases unmatched to any gene: 9. Germline lookup yields CDR1 SGHVS and CDR2 FQNEAQ. Full variable domain (rest looked up from reference TRBV7-8 and TRBJ1-2): GAGVSQSPRYKVAKRGQDVALRCDPISGHVSLFWYQQALGQGPEFLTYFQNEAQLDKSGLPSDRFFAERPEGSVSTLKIQRTQQEDSAVYLCASSTYRDRANYGYTFGSGTRLTVV.

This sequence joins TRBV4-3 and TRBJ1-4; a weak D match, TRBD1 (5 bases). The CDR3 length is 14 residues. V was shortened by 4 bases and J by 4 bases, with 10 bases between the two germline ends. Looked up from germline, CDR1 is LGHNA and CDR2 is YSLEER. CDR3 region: CASSPGYYNEKLFF. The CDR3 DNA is TGCGCCAGCAGCCCAGGGTACTATAATGAAAAACTGTTTTTT.

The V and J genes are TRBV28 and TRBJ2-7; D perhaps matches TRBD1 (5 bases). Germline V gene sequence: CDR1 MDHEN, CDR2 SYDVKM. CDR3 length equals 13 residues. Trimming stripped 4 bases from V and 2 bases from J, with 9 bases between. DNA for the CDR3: TGTGCCAGCAGTTCCAGGGTCCCCTACGAGCAGTACTTC. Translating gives CASSSRVPYEQYF.

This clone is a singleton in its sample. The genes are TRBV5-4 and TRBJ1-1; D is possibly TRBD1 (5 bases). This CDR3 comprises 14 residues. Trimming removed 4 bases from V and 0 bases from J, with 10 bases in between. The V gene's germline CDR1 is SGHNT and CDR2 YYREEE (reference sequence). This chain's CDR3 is CASSREGLNTEAFF. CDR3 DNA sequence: TGTGCCAGCAGCCGGGAGGGGTTGAACACTGAAGCTTTCTTT.

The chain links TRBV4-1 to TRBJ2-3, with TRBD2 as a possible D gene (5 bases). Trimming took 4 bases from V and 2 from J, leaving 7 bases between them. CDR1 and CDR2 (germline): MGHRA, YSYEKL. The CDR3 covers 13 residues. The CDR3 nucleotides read TGCGCCAGCAGCCTGACTACCACAGATACGCAGTATTTT. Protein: CASSLTTTDTQYF.

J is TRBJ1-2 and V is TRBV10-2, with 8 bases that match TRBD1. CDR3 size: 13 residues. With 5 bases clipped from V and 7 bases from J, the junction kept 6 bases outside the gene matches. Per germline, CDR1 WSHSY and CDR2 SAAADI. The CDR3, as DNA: TGCGCCAGCAGTTTGGACAGGGATAGTGGCTACACCTTC. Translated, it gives CASSLDRDSGYTF.